One sample yielded the 21 T cell receptor beta chains listed below, sequenced in a study of blood T cells in healthy people across ages. PCR was performed a second time for roughly 7 to 12 cycles using a sample-barcoded 5' primer and a J-beta primer mix. In TCRdb, the 5' RACE reads were re-called with MiXCR into one record per CDR3 protein. In the table there are 500,000 to 600,000 distinct CDR3 sequences, approximately 30% of which are singletons. The specimen was blood. All receptors come from a woman in her sixties or seventies in good health.

This chain joins TRBV4-2 and TRBJ2-1, with a tentative D call TRBD2 (6 bases). Trimming left V 0 bases short and J 7 bases short, with 16 bases between. This CDR3 spans 16 amino acids. Germline V gene data show CDR1 as LGHNA and CDR2 as YNFKEQ. The CDR3 loop is CASSQDFAGQVNEQFF. CDR3 nucleotides: TGTGCCAGCAGCCAAGATTTTGCGGGGCAAGTTAATGAGCAGTTCTTC.

This clonotype has a handful of counts. The J gene is TRBJ1-3, the V gene TRBV5-1; D perhaps matches TRBD1 (6 bases). Germline CDR1 is SGHRS and CDR2 is YFSETQ. This CDR3 is built from 16 residues. V was trimmed by 2 bases and J by 4 bases, leaving 16 bases between them. The CDR3 reads CASSFSRGDNGNTIYF. The DNA for the CDR3 is TGCGCCAGCAGCTTCTCTAGGGGGGATAACGGAAACACCATATATTTT.

This chain uses TRBV6-5 with TRBJ1-1, with a tentative D call TRBD1 (5 bases). Trimming removed 4 bases from V and 4 bases from J, with 13 bases in between. The CDR3 spans 14 residues. Germline V CDR1 and CDR2: MNHEY, SVGAGI. The CDR3 loop is CASSSRDRGTEAFF. The CDR3 DNA is TGTGCCAGCAGTTCCCGGGACCGGGGCACTGAAGCTTTCTTT.

V is TRBV5-1 and J is TRBJ1-2; tentatively, D is TRBD1 (6 bases). The V and J ends lost 0 bases and 0 bases respectively, with 9 bases between them. The CDR3 extends over 15 amino acids. CDR1 and CDR2 from the germline V gene are SGHRS and YFSETQ. This chain's CDR3 is CASSLESGANYGYTF. The CDR3 DNA is TGCGCCAGCAGCTTGGAGTCAGGGGCTAACTATGGCTACACCTTC.

This clonotype was counted a few times. V gene TRBV5-1 combines with J gene TRBJ2-5; D possibly corresponds to TRBD1 (7 bases). Germline CDR1 and CDR2: SGHRS and YFSETQ. This CDR3 spans 17 amino acids. Trimming took off 2 bases at V and 1 base at J, with 18 bases between the two ends. CDR3 nucleotide sequence: TGCGCCAGCAGCTTCGGCGGCTTCCAGGGGGGCCAAGAGACCCAGTACTTC. Protein product: CASSFGGFQGGQETQYF.

The chain has TRBV24-1 and TRBJ2-5; a possible D gene is TRBD2 (6 bases). This CDR3 has 12 amino acids. Germline values: CDR1 KGHDR, CDR2 SFDVKD. V lost 9 bases, J lost 5 bases, and 12 bases lay in between. For the CDR3, the DNA is TGTGCCACCGGCGGGACTTCCGAGACCCAGTACTTC. Translated, it gives CATGGTSETQYF.

The chain has TRBV2 and TRBJ2-7, with 11 positions matching TRBD2. Per the germline V gene, CDR1 is SNHLY and CDR2 is FYNNEI. Germline trimming cut 4 bases from V and 5 bases from J; bases unmatched to any gene: 7. This CDR3 is 15 amino acids long. The CDR3 sequence: CASSANSGGADEQYF. CDR3 nucleotide sequence: TGTGCCAGCAGTGCGAATAGCGGGGGGGCCGACGAGCAGTACTTC.

This clonotype was recorded a few times. This chain joins TRBV7-9 and TRBJ2-5; D unclear. Germline lookup yields CDR1 SEHNR and CDR2 FQNEAQ (reference sequence). This CDR3 spans 13 amino acids. The V end was cut by 0 bases, the J end by 5 bases, with 7 bases between. CDR3 residues: CASSLAPPETQYF. Written as DNA, the CDR3 is TGTGCCAGCAGCTTAGCCCCCCCCGAGACCCAGTACTTC.

This sequence joins TRBV28 and TRBJ2-7; 9 bases match TRBD1. CDR3 length: 13 residues. Germline trimming cut 8 bases from V and 3 bases from J; bases unmatched to any gene: 5. Germline V gene sequence: CDR1 MDHEN, CDR2 SYDVKM. CDR3: CASQGQGLYEQYF. CDR3 nucleotide sequence: TGTGCCAGCCAGGGACAGGGTCTCTACGAGCAGTACTTC.

This clonotype was counted a few times. This chain joins TRBV7-2 and TRBJ2-5, with D hard to call. The CDR3 is 13 residues long. The V gene lost 4 bases and the J gene lost 0 bases, with 6 bases spanning the gap. Germline CDR1 SGHTA, CDR2 FQGNSA. CDR3 protein: CASSSQYQETQYF. Here the CDR3 DNA reads TGTGCCAGCAGCTCCCAGTACCAAGAGACCCAGTACTTC.

The chain is built from TRBV29-1 and TRBJ2-6; no firm D call. Germline CDR1 SQVTM, CDR2 ANQGSEA. The CDR3 totals 13 residues. V lost 3 bases to trimming and J lost 0 bases, with 3 bases between them. The CDR3 region is CSVENSGANVLTF. DNA of the CDR3: TGCAGCGTTGAGAACTCTGGGGCCAACGTCCTGACTTTC.

The rearrangement joins TRBV29-1 to TRBJ1-2; possibly TRBD1 for D (6 bases). Between the trimmed V and J ends, which lost 7 bases and 2 bases, there was a span of 14 bases. The CDR3 totals 13 residues. The germline V gene has CDR1 SQVTM and CDR2 ANQGSEA. The CDR3 DNA is TGCAGCGCTGCGTTGACAGGCAACTATGGCTACACCTTC. The encoded protein is CSAALTGNYGYTF.

This chain uses TRBV4-2 with TRBJ2-3; 12 bases map to TRBD2. The CDR3 consists of 16 residues. Germline CDR1 reads LGHNA; CDR2 reads YNFKEQ. V gave up 2 bases and J gave up 4 bases; unmatched junction bases: 4. Here the CDR3 reads CASSQNPSGGADTQYF. The CDR3 DNA reads TGTGCCAGCAGCCAAAACCCTAGCGGGGGGGCAGATACGCAGTATTTT.

The chain is built from TRBV6-6 and TRBJ1-3; weak D call: TRBD1 (5 bases). Germline V CDR1 and CDR2: MNHNY, SVGAGI (reference sequence). Deletions cut 2 bases from V and 7 bases from J, with 15 bases between. The CDR3 length is 15 residues. The DNA for the CDR3 is TGTGCCAGCAGTTACCCTCCACAGGCTTCTAACACCATATATTTT. As protein: CASSYPPQASNTIYF.

The rearrangement links TRBV6-1 to TRBJ2-1; 10 bases map to TRBD1. Per germline, CDR1 MNHNS and CDR2 SASEGT. This CDR3 is built from 16 residues. The V segment lost 6 bases and the J segment 6 bases; nucleotides outside the gene matches: 11. CDR3 region: CASRAWTGGSFNEQFF. The DNA for the CDR3 is TGTGCCAGCAGAGCTTGGACAGGGGGGTCGTTCAATGAGCAGTTCTTC.

This clonotype occurred a few times. The V call is TRBV7-2, the J call TRBJ2-5, with no clear D. TRBJ2-7 explains the end of the DNA better; the J call may be wrong. The germline CDR1 and CDR2 sequences are SGHTA and FQGNSA. CDR3 length: 15 amino acids. In DNA form, the CDR3 reads TGTGCCAGCAGCTTAGGGTTCGGAAAATCCTACGAGCAGTACTTC. This sequence encodes CASSLGFGKSYEQYF.

V usage is TRBV19 and J usage is TRBJ1-1; D perhaps matches TRBD1 (5 bases). V gave up 2 bases and J gave up 3 bases, with 13 bases separating them. This CDR3 spans 15 amino acids. Germline loops: CDR1 LNHDA, CDR2 SQIVND (reference sequence). As DNA, the CDR3 is TGTGCCAGTAGTATAAGAGGGCGGGGGTACACTGAAGCTTTCTTT. Its protein product is CASSIRGRGYTEAFF.

V usage is TRBV15 and J usage is TRBJ2-3; the match to TRBD1 covers 8 bases. The V gene end was trimmed by 3 bases and the J gene end by 0 bases; junction bases not matched to a gene: 11. Germline V gene lookup returns CDR1 LNHNV and CDR2 YYDKDF (reference sequence). This CDR3 has 18 residues. CDR3 region: CATSRVIPRQGSTDTQYF. CDR3 coding DNA: TGTGCCACCAGCAGGGTTATCCCGAGACAGGGGAGCACAGATACGCAGTATTTT.

The rearrangement links TRBV20-1 to TRBJ2-7, with D possibly being TRBD1 (6 bases). Germline V gene lookup returns CDR1 DFQATT and CDR2 SNEGSKA (reference sequence). There are 12 residues in the CDR3. The V end was cut by 6 bases, the J end by 1 base, with 10 bases between. CDR3 in amino acids: CSAIGQSYEQYF. The DNA for the CDR3 is TGCAGTGCCATCGGACAGTCCTACGAGCAGTACTTC.

This chain joins TRBV5-6 and TRBJ2-7; 8 bases match TRBD1. The CDR3 consists of 19 residues. Germline values: CDR1 SGHDT, CDR2 YYEEEE. V gave up 4 bases and J gave up 0 bases; unmatched junction bases: 18. CDR3 nucleotide sequence: TGTGCCAGCAGCCAGGGGGCGGCGCGATCCGTCTGGGACTCCTACGAGCAGTACTTC. This translates into CASSQGAARSVWDSYEQYF.

This clonotype has a handful of counts. An end of the junction differs from the germline gene, which may be a read error. The rearrangement uses TRBV18 and TRBJ1-1; 7 nucleotides align to TRBD1. This CDR3 spans 12 amino acids. From germline, CDR1 is KGHSH and CDR2 LQKENI. CDR3 in DNA: TGTGCCAGCCCACCACCCGACAGGGTAGCTTTCTTT. Protein product: CASPPPDRVAFF.